These 25 T cell receptor beta chains originate from one sample sequenced in a study of T cells in Graves' hyperthyroidism and ophthalmopathy (dated by TCRdb to between 2017 and 2020). Library generation was performed with multiplex PCR. Sequenced on an Illumina HiSeq 2000. TCR beta CDR3 regions were amplified from RNA transcripts. A first-round RT-PCR of the TCR CDR3 used the HTBI primer set with the Qiagen OneStep RT-PCR kit. Starting from the raw public reads, TCRdb applied fastp trimming at Q25, assembled clones with MiXCR and retained in-frame beta chains. Identical CDR3 proteins give one entry, which carries the most common genes and DNA. This sample holds 150,000 or so distinct CDR3 sequences; roughly 9.4% were observed only once. In total, the top ten clones hold around 20% of the sample. The sample was blood. These receptors came from a young woman with Graves' hyperthyroidism that later progressed to Graves' ophthalmopathy.

This clonotype was picked up many times. The chain recombines TRBV7-9 with TRBJ1-4, with TRBD1 matching over 7 bases. V lost 5 bases, J lost 2 bases, and 17 bases stayed unmatched. The CDR3 has 19 amino acids. Germline V gene data show CDR1 as SEHNR and CDR2 as FQNEAQ (reference sequence). The CDR3 coding sequence is TGTGCCAGCAGCAAAAGGAGCACCGACAGGGTGTTGACTAATGAAAAACTGTTTTTT. This codes for CASSKRSTDRVLTNEKLFF.

This clonotype was observed many times. This chain uses TRBV5-8 with TRBJ1-1, with TRBD1 identical over 8 bases. J was trimmed by 3 bases and V by 4 bases; bases with no gene match: 8. The CDR3 is 15 residues long. Germline V gene lookup returns CDR1 SGHTS and CDR2 YDEGEE. CDR3 nucleotide sequence: TGTGCCAGCAGCCTAGGACAGGGAGAGTACACTGAAGCTTTCTTT. Its translation is CASSLGQGEYTEAFF.

This clonotype was seen a few times. This rearrangement joins TRBV6-2 or TRBV6-3 to TRBJ2-1, with D possibly TRBD1 on 5 matching bases. V was shortened by 7 bases and J by 4 bases, with 14 bases between the two germline ends. Germline values: CDR1 MNHEY, CDR2 SVGEGT. This CDR3 has 14 residues. The CDR3 loop reads CASTSGKFYNEQFF. CDR3 DNA sequence: TGTGCCAGCACCTCAGGGAAATTTTACAATGAGCAGTTCTTC.

This clonotype was picked up a small number of times. The chain joins TRBV5-4 to TRBJ2-7; D remains unclear. Germline CDR1 and CDR2: SGHNT and YYREEE (reference sequence). This CDR3 has 11 amino acids. Trimming removed 4 bases from V and 6 bases from J, with 8 bases in between. CDR3 nucleotide sequence: TGTGCCAGCAGCCAGTCTAGCGAGCAGTACTTC. It yields the protein CASSQSSEQYF.

This clonotype has at least ten counts. The chain recombines TRBV7-9 with TRBJ1-2; maybe TRBD1 (6 bases). This CDR3 is 13 amino acids long. Trimming took 5 bases from V and 7 from J, leaving 14 bases between them. Germline CDR1 SEHNR, CDR2 FQNEAQ (reference sequence). The CDR3 protein is CASSQDSELGYTF. The DNA for the CDR3 is TGTGCCAGCAGCCAGGACAGCGAGCTTGGCTACACCTTC.

This clonotype was seen more than once but under ten times. This sequence joins TRBV5-1 and TRBJ2-5; 7 bases are shared with TRBD2. The CDR3 contains 15 residues. Germline loops: CDR1 SGHRS, CDR2 YFSETQ. V lost 0 bases and J lost 4; bases outside the gene matches: 6. This CDR3 is CASSLVGRATETQYF. The CDR3 nucleotides read TGCGCCAGCAGCTTGGTGGGGAGGGCTACAGAGACCCAGTACTTC.

This clonotype was observed at least ten times. V and J are TRBV27 and TRBJ2-1; maybe TRBD2 (6 bases). CDR3 length: 16 amino acids. Per germline, CDR1 MNHEY and CDR2 SMNVEV (reference sequence). The V end was cut by 2 bases, the J end by 5 bases, with 16 bases between. The CDR3 sequence: CASSLGWRAINNEQFF. The CDR3 region has the DNA TGTGCCAGCAGTTTAGGGTGGAGGGCCATAAACAATGAGCAGTTCTTC.

Ten or more counts support this clonotype. The chain uses TRBV27 and TRBJ2-1; 11 positions agree with TRBD2. The CDR3 is 16 residues long. The germline V gene encodes CDR1 MNHEY and CDR2 SMNVEV (reference sequence). Unmatched junction bases numbered 9, after V lost 5 bases and J lost 6 bases. The chain's CDR3 is CASSISGGATFNEQFF. DNA for the CDR3: TGTGCCAGCAGTATTAGCGGGGGGGCCACATTCAATGAGCAGTTCTTC.

With respect to this clonotype: A clone one base away is much larger, so this may be a read error. V gene TRBV28 combines with J gene TRBJ2-4; tentative D call: TRBD2 (5 bases). V was pared by 5 bases and J by 7 bases, with 15 bases between. CDR1 is MDHEN, CDR2 SYDVKM, per germline. The CDR3 spans 14 residues. CDR3 in DNA: TGTGCCAGCAGTCCAGGACTTATGGAGAACATTCAGTACTTC. Its protein product is CASSPGLMENIQYF.

There are many counts of this clonotype. This chain uses TRBV15 with TRBJ1-2; D is perhaps TRBD1 (5 bases). Trimming cost V 1 base and J 4 bases, with 16 bases left between them. Germline V gene data show CDR1 as LNHNV and CDR2 as YYDKDF (reference sequence). The CDR3 loop spans 16 amino acids. CDR3 protein: CATSRVGPSGSYGYTF. The CDR3 region has the DNA TGTGCCACCAGCAGAGTAGGGCCCTCAGGGAGCTATGGCTACACCTTC.

This clonotype came up many times. The rearrangement joins TRBV20-1 to TRBJ2-3; D is perhaps TRBD2 (6 bases). The CDR3 extends over 16 amino acids. V was trimmed by 5 bases and J by 5 bases, leaving 23 bases between them. CDR1 DFQATT and CDR2 SNEGSKA come from the germline V gene (reference sequence). CDR3 sequence (DNA): TGCAGTGCTCCGACGGGGCGGGACCGGGGGAAAGATACGCAGTATTTT. Translating it yields CSAPTGRDRGKDTQYF.

This clonotype was counted only a few times. This rearrangement joins TRBV19 to TRBJ1-5; no definite D call. Trimming took 6 bases from V and 6 from J, leaving 18 bases between them. Germline CDR1 LNHDA, CDR2 SQIVND (reference sequence). The CDR3 spans 15 residues. The CDR3 protein is CASRISGGKSQPQHF. The CDR3 coding sequence is TGTGCCAGTAGGATCTCTGGTGGAAAGTCTCAGCCCCAGCATTTT.

This clonotype was observed at least ten times. The rearrangement uses TRBV14 and TRBJ1-1, with TRBD1 identical over 7 bases. The CDR3 runs to 14 residues. CDR1 and CDR2 from the germline V gene are SGHDN and FVKESK. J was trimmed by 4 bases and V by 0 bases; bases with no gene match: 2. This CDR3 reads CASSQESGGTEAFF. The CDR3 DNA reads TGTGCCAGCAGCCAAGAGTCAGGGGGCACTGAAGCTTTCTTT.

This clonotype appeared many times. This chain uses TRBV19 with TRBJ1-2; the match to TRBD1 covers 7 bases. Germline V gene data show CDR1 as LNHDA and CDR2 as SQIVND (reference sequence). Trimming at V came to 5 bases and at J to 4 bases, leaving 7 bases not matched to a gene. The CDR3 spans 14 residues. CDR3 loop: CASSFGTALYGYTF. CDR3 DNA sequence: TGTGCCAGTAGTTTCGGGACAGCCCTCTATGGCTACACCTTC.

V usage is TRBV28 and J usage is TRBJ2-6; no clear D gene. Per the germline V gene, CDR1 is MDHEN and CDR2 is SYDVKM. The CDR3 runs to 15 residues. The V and J ends lost 5 bases and 0 bases respectively, with 8 bases between them. The CDR3: CASSPPGSGANVLTF. Written as DNA, the CDR3 is TGTGCCAGCAGTCCGCCCGGCTCTGGGGCCAACGTCCTGACTTTC.

This clonotype was seen a few times. One end of the junction varies from germline; a read error may be responsible. The V and J genes are TRBV19 and TRBJ1-1; possible D gene TRBD1, 6 bases. Germline CDR1 reads LNHDA; CDR2 reads SQIVND (reference sequence). The CDR3 contains 14 residues. Here the CDR3 reads CTSSLQGWNTEAFF. CDR3 nucleotides: TGTACCAGTAGTTTACAGGGCTGGAACACTGAAGCTTTCTTT.

This clonotype occurred many times. Written as DNA, the CDR3 is TGCAGTGCTAGAGACATACGGCCACAAGCGTTAGATACGCAGTATTTT. This gives the protein CSARDIRPQALDTQYF. The J gene is TRBJ2-3, the V gene TRBV20-1; no clear D. The CDR3 runs 16 residues. V lost 0 bases and J lost 5, with 18 bases in between. The germline CDR1 and CDR2 sequences are DFQATT and SNEGSKA (reference sequence).

On this clonotype: One base away lies a much larger clone, so this may be a sequencing read error. The gene calls are TRBV20-1 and TRBJ1-1, with unresolved D. The germline V gene encodes CDR1 DFQATT and CDR2 SNEGSKA (reference sequence). The CDR3 has 12 amino acids. CDR3 sequence (DNA): TGCGGTGCTAGTTATATGAACACTGAAGCTTTCTTT. Translation: CGASYMNTEAFF.

This clonotype was picked up many times. The gene calls are TRBV3-1 and TRBJ1-5, with 8 bases lining up with TRBD1. The trim removed 4 bases at V and 2 bases at J, leaving 1 base unmatched. Germline loops: CDR1 LGHDT, CDR2 YNNKEL (reference sequence). This CDR3 contains 14 residues. The CDR3 is CASSRGQGNQPQHF. The CDR3 DNA is TGTGCCAGCAGCCGGGGACAGGGCAATCAGCCCCAGCATTTT.

The CDR3 reads CASSEEREGRGIQYF. DNA for the CDR3: TGTGCCAGCAGTGAAGAGCGGGAGGGCCGGGGCATTCAGTACTTC. The gene calls are TRBV6-1 and TRBJ2-4, with 10 bases that match TRBD2. Germline V gene data show CDR1 as MNHNS and CDR2 as SASEGT. The CDR3 is 15 residues long. Unmatched junction bases numbered 6, after V lost 1 base and J lost 9 bases.

This clonotype was observed at least ten times. The chain has TRBV9 and TRBJ2-1; D not certain. With 1 base removed from V and 4 bases from J, the gap between germline ends came to 15 bases. Germline-derived CDR1 and CDR2 are SGDLS and YYNGEE. This CDR3 region has 16 residues. In nucleotides, the CDR3 is TGTGCCAGCAGCGTATGGGCTAGTAAGGATTACAATGAGCAGTTCTTC. This translates into CASSVWASKDYNEQFF.

This clonotype was seen many times. This chain connects TRBV29-1 to TRBJ1-1, with a weak D call TRBD1 (5 bases). The CDR3 sequence is 13 residues long. Between the trimmed V and J ends, which lost 1 base and 5 bases, there was a span of 11 bases. Germline V gene lookup returns CDR1 SQVTM and CDR2 ANQGSEA. CDR3 coding DNA: TGCAGCGTTGAAGGGAGGGGCGGTACTGAAGCTTTCTTT. Translation: CSVEGRGGTEAFF.

This clonotype was counted many times. This rearrangement joins TRBV12-3 or TRBV12-4 to TRBJ2-1; D is perhaps TRBD1 or TRBD2 (6 bases each). The length of the CDR3 is 14 residues. Between the trimmed V and J ends, which lost 7 bases and 5 bases, there was a span of 15 bases. The CDR3 is CASTLRGVNNEQFF. In nucleotides, the CDR3 is TGTGCCAGCACTCTGAGGGGGGTTAACAATGAGCAGTTCTTC.

This clonotype has just a few counts. V gene TRBV6-1 combines with J gene TRBJ2-1, with a tentative D call TRBD2 (7 bases). The ends were cut back, 8 bases at V and 4 bases at J, with 12 bases in the middle. The CDR3 runs to 13 residues. The germline V gene encodes CDR1 MNHNS and CDR2 SASEGT. The CDR3 reads CASRRGPYNEQFF. CDR3 DNA: TGTGCCAGCCGGCGGGGGCCTTACAATGAGCAGTTCTTC.

This clonotype was seen many times. The V and J genes are TRBV28 and TRBJ2-7; 7 bases fit TRBD2. Germline CDR1 and CDR2: MDHEN and SYDVKM. J gave up 0 bases and V 1 base, and 3 bases lay outside the gene matches. CDR3 length: 15 residues. The CDR3 sequence is CASSLSGGSSYEQYF. The CDR3 DNA is TGTGCCAGCAGTTTATCGGGCGGGAGCTCCTACGAGCAGTACTTC.